This T cell receptor (beta chain) was obtained from a study of T-cell reconstitution after alpha-beta-depleted transplantation in children. There are a few counts of this clonotype. Its antigen remains unknown. Study conclusions and caveats: It was reported that alpha-beta T cells came from several hundred expanded graft clones (about two months after transplant). T-cell numbers and diversity one year post-transplant derived largely from freshly generated T cells.

The library targeted TCRbeta and was prepared with unique molecular identifiers. TCRdb itself ran the PCR reads through MiXCR, one entry per CDR3 protein. The table includes some 830,000 distinct CDR3 sequences, 15% to 20% detected once. The CDR3 extends over 14 amino acids. Germline V gives CDR1 SQVTM, CDR2 ANQGSEA. V was pared by 4 bases and J by 5 bases, with 17 bases between. This rearrangement joins TRBV29-1 to TRBJ2-5; maybe TRBD1 (5 bases). The clonotype originates from a male patient younger than 18 who had a stem cell transplant for acute lymphoblastic leukemia, so the T cells may come from the graft donor. This specimen consisted of PBMCs, mostly from graft donor cells, obtained 360 days after TCRalphabeta/CD19-depleted stem cell transplant. The CDR3 DNA sequence: TGCAGCGTTGGGTACGGCGTGCAGGGTGAGACCCAGTACTTC. It is translated as CSVGYGVQGETQYF.